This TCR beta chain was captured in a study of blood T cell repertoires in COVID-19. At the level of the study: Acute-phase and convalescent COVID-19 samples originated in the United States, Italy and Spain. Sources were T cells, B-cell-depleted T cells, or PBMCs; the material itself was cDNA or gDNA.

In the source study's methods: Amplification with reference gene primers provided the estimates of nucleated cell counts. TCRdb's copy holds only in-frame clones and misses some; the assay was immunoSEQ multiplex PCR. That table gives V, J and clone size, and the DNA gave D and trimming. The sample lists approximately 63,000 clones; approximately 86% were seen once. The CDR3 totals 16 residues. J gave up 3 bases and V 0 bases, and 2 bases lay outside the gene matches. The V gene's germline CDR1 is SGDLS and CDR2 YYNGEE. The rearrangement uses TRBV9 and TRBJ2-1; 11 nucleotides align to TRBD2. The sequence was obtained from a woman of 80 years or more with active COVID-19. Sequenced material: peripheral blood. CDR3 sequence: CASSVGLAGLYNEQFF. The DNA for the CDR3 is TGTGCCAGCAGCGTAGGACTAGCGGGGCTCTACAATGAGCAGTTCTTC.